Below are 18 T cell receptor beta chains sequenced from a single sample in a study of T cell repertoires in cytomegalovirus infection. TCRdb independently ran MiXCR on the reads; one entry per CDR3 protein. The sample lists about 260,000 distinct CDR3 sequences; approximately 9.2% were seen once. Specimen: PBMCs. These receptors originate from a human donor in good health (CMV status not recorded). Some clones in this sample may be carry-over from other donors' samples.

This clonotype showed up just a few times. CDR3 protein: CSADKTGNYGYTF. Written as DNA, the CDR3 is TGCAGTGCTGACAAGACGGGTAACTATGGCTACACCTTC. The chain combines TRBV20-1 with TRBJ1-2, with unresolved D. This CDR3 region has 13 residues. Per the germline V gene, CDR1 is DFQATT and CDR2 is SNEGSKA (reference sequence). The V gene lost 5 bases and the J gene lost 1 base, with 11 bases spanning the gap.

The rearrangement links TRBV19 to TRBJ1-1; D is possibly TRBD1 (5 bases). V was trimmed by 7 bases and J by 11 bases, leaving 20 bases between them. This CDR3 region has 13 residues. Per germline, CDR1 LNHDA and CDR2 SQIVND (reference sequence). CDR3 in amino acids: CASTSGVQRTAFF. The CDR3 bases are TGTGCCAGTACCTCGGGGGTTCAGCGTACGGCTTTCTTT.

The chain recombines TRBV12-3 or TRBV12-4 with TRBJ1-2; D possibly corresponds to TRBD1 (5 bases). V lost 5 bases, J lost 0 bases, and 19 bases lay in between. CDR3 size: 17 residues. The CDR3: CASSLGPGAGTNYGYTF. Here the CDR3 DNA reads TGTGCCAGCAGTCTTGGCCCTGGGGCAGGAACTAACTATGGCTACACCTTC.

This clonotype showed up just a few times. The chain employs TRBV7-6 and TRBJ1-1; tentative D call: TRBD1 (5 bases). In germline, CDR1 is SGHVS, CDR2 FNYEAQ. V lost 5 bases, J lost 1 base, and 14 bases lay in between. This CDR3 contains 15 residues. The CDR3 loop reads CASSRGGVWNTEAFF. The DNA for the CDR3 is TGTGCCAGCAGCCGTGGGGGGGTTTGGAACACTGAAGCTTTCTTT.

This clonotype has only a few counts. The chain is built from TRBV6-1 and TRBJ1-4; D unclear. CDR1 MNHNS and CDR2 SASEGT come from the germline V gene. The V end was cut by 2 bases, the J end by 7 bases, with 11 bases between. This CDR3 is built from 14 residues. CDR3 DNA: TGTGCCAGCAGTGAACGAGGGAATGGTGAAAAACTGTTTTTT. This gives the protein CASSERGNGEKLFF.

This clonotype was counted many times. The chain is built from TRBV7-2 and TRBJ2-7; D is undetermined. Per the germline V gene, CDR1 is SGHTA and CDR2 is FQGNSA. The V and J ends lost 5 bases and 0 bases respectively, with 11 bases between them. The length of the CDR3 is 14 residues. CDR3 in DNA: TGTGCCAGCAGCCTCTCCCATAGCTCCTACGAGCAGTACTTC. Translating gives CASSLSHSSYEQYF.

A few counts support this clonotype. The J gene is TRBJ1-5, the V gene TRBV19; 7 nucleotides line up with TRBD1. Germline lookup yields CDR1 LNHDA and CDR2 SQIVND (reference sequence). The CDR3 totals 11 residues. Trimming cost V 6 bases and J 12 bases; bases outside gene matches: 5. This chain's CDR3 is CASRVGQVQHF. In DNA form, the CDR3 reads TGTGCCAGTAGGGTAGGACAGGTCCAGCATTTT.

This clonotype was observed at least ten times. The chain links TRBV11-2 to TRBJ2-3, with 9 positions matching TRBD2. With V trimmed by 5 bases and J by 6 bases, 9 bases remained unmatched. CDR3 size: 15 residues. Germline V CDR1 and CDR2: SGHAT, FQNNGV. The CDR3 sequence is CASSVGLAGVDTQYF. Written as DNA, the CDR3 is TGTGCCAGCAGCGTGGGATTAGCGGGAGTGGATACGCAGTATTTT.

This clonotype was counted many times. V gene TRBV7-9 combines with J gene TRBJ2-7; tentatively, D is TRBD1 (5 bases). Germline V gives CDR1 SEHNR, CDR2 FQNEAQ (reference sequence). The CDR3 covers 16 residues. Trimming took 5 bases from V and 5 from J, leaving 22 bases between them. The CDR3 nucleotides are TGTGCCAGCAGCGCACAGACAGCGATTTGGGCTAACGAGCAGTACTTC. Translation gives CASSAQTAIWANEQYF.

This clonotype has only a few counts. V and J are TRBV20-1 and TRBJ2-1, with 7 bases matching TRBD2. The germline V gene encodes CDR1 DFQATT and CDR2 SNEGSKA (reference sequence). The CDR3 is made up of 16 amino acids. V lost 1 base and J lost 6; bases outside the gene matches: 12. The CDR3 is CSARAQLGGSFNEQFF. The CDR3 DNA sequence: TGCAGTGCTAGAGCCCAGTTGGGCGGGAGTTTCAATGAGCAGTTCTTC.

This clonotype was detected only a few times. This rearrangement joins TRBV7-9 to TRBJ2-7; TRBD1 aligns across 9 bases. CDR1 and CDR2 (germline): SEHNR, FQNEAQ (reference sequence). V lost 4 bases and J lost 12; bases outside the gene matches: 7. This CDR3 region has 12 residues. CDR3 DNA sequence: TGTGCCAGCAGCTCACCGGGACAGGGATCGTACTTC. This translates into CASSSPGQGSYF. The variable domain in full, with the rest retrieved from reference TRBV7-9 and TRBJ2-7, is DTGVSQNPRHKITKRGQNVTFRCDPISEHNRLYWYRQTLGQGPEFLTYFQNEAQLEKSRLLSDRFSAERPKGSFSTLEIQRTEQGDSAMYLCASSSPGQGSYFGPGTRLTVT.

The V gene is TRBV27, the J gene TRBJ1-2; 7 bases agree with TRBD1. Losses at the gene ends were 8 bases for V and 4 bases for J; bases not matched to a gene: 10. CDR3 length: 14 residues. Germline-derived CDR1 and CDR2 are MNHEY and SMNVEV (reference sequence). CDR3 DNA: TGTGCCAGCCGCCTCTTGGACAGGCCCTATGGCTACACCTTC. It translates to CASRLLDRPYGYTF.

This clonotype occurred a few times. The chain has TRBV7-3 and TRBJ2-5, with 7 positions matching TRBD2. V dropped 2 bases and J dropped 6; count of bases not matched to a gene: 15. Looked up from germline, CDR1 is SGHTA and CDR2 is FQGTGA. There are 17 residues in the CDR3. The CDR3 spells CASSLGGGVARAKTQYF. CDR3 bases: TGTGCCAGCAGCTTAGGTGGGGGGGTCGCCAGAGCAAAGACCCAGTACTTC.

This clonotype has a count of ten or more. V usage is TRBV6-1 and J usage is TRBJ1-5; D gene ambiguous. This CDR3 comprises 14 residues. Deletions cut 5 bases from V and 7 bases from J, with 15 bases between. The germline V gene has CDR1 MNHNS and CDR2 SASEGT. CDR3 region: CASSYGRGPQPQHF. CDR3 bases: TGTGCCAGCAGTTACGGGAGAGGGCCCCAGCCCCAGCATTTT.

This clonotype has at least ten counts. The V gene is TRBV7-6, the J gene TRBJ2-7, with a weak D call TRBD1 (7 bases). The CDR3 loop spans 14 amino acids. Per germline, CDR1 SGHVS and CDR2 FNYEAQ. V lost 4 bases and J lost 4, with 14 bases in between. This chain's CDR3 is CASSSGGTEYEQYF. CDR3 nucleotides: TGTGCCAGCAGCTCAGGGGGGACAGAGTACGAGCAGTACTTC.

This clonotype has more than one count but fewer than ten. V gene TRBV6-2 or TRBV6-3 combines with J gene TRBJ1-2; D is unclear. The germline CDR1 and CDR2 sequences are MNHEY and SVGEGT. Deletions cut 5 bases from V and 5 bases from J, with 18 bases between. CDR3 size: 15 residues. The CDR3: CASSPGSTRMYGYTF. The CDR3 DNA reads as TGTGCCAGCAGTCCGGGCAGCACAAGAATGTATGGCTACACCTTC.

This clonotype came up a few times. V is TRBV7-7 and J is TRBJ2-6, with TRBD2 matching 8 bases. This CDR3 contains 16 residues. Germline V gives CDR1 SSHAT, CDR2 FNYEAQ (reference sequence). V shed 5 bases and J 2 bases; nucleotides not matched to a gene: 5. The CDR3 region is CASSLGGGPGANVLTF. As DNA, the CDR3 is TGTGCCAGCAGCCTCGGGGGGGGACCTGGGGCCAACGTCCTGACTTTC.

This clonotype was seen repeatedly, ten times or more. V gene TRBV7-9 combines with J gene TRBJ1-1; 7 positions match TRBD1. The CDR3 has 13 residues. From germline, CDR1 is SEHNR and CDR2 FQNEAQ (reference sequence). V was clipped by 1 base and J by 6 bases; unmatched bases: 2. CDR3 in DNA: TGTGCCAGCAGCTTAGATCAGGGGGCTGAAGCTTTCTTT. Its protein product is CASSLDQGAEAFF. The variable domain in full, completed from reference TRBV7-9 and TRBJ1-1, reads DTGVSQNPRHKITKRGQNVTFRCDPISEHNRLYWYRQTLGQGPEFLTYFQNEAQLEKSRLLSDRFSAERPKGSFSTLEIQRTEQGDSAMYLCASSLDQGAEAFFGQGTRLTVV.